Following are 11 T cell receptor beta chains from one sample sequenced in a study of CD8 T cells in Susac syndrome. RNA totalling about 0.45 to 1 ug underwent reverse transcription with random hexamers. TCRdb re-analysed the immunoSEQ multiplex PCR reads in MiXCR, keeping a single row per CDR3 protein. The sample yields 80,000 to 90,000 distinct CDR3 sequences, roughly 94% seen once. The sequenced sample consisted of CD8+ T cells from PBMCs. The receptors originated from a human donor with Susac syndrome.

The V call is TRBV4-2, the J call TRBJ1-1, with a tentative D call TRBD1 (6 bases). CDR1 is LGHNA, CDR2 YNFKEQ, per germline. V was trimmed by 4 bases and J by 6 bases, leaving 15 bases between them. The CDR3 is 14 amino acids. This CDR3 is CASSPSTGFPEAFF. CDR3 nucleotide sequence: TGTGCCAGCAGCCCCTCCACAGGGTTTCCTGAAGCTTTCTTT.

The V and J genes are TRBV14 and TRBJ2-1; perhaps TRBD1 as D (5 bases). V lost 1 base to trimming and J lost 15 bases, with 13 bases between them. CDR1 is SGHDN, CDR2 FVKESK, per germline. The CDR3 spans 12 residues. The CDR3 protein is CASSQGGHLTFF. Written as DNA, the CDR3 is TGTGCCAGCAGCCAAGGAGGACATCTGACGTTCTTC.

This clonotype has a single count. The gene calls are TRBV9 and TRBJ2-1; D is possibly TRBD2 (6 bases). CDR1 SGDLS and CDR2 YYNGEE come from the germline V gene. V lost 6 bases, J lost 5 bases, and 15 bases lay in between. The CDR3 length is 14 residues. The CDR3 reads CASTMGGVNNEQFF. CDR3 sequence (DNA): TGTGCCAGCACCATGGGGGGAGTTAACAATGAGCAGTTCTTC.

This clonotype was observed once. The genes are TRBV7-9 and TRBJ2-7, with 9 bases that match TRBD1. Trimming removed 4 bases from V and 4 bases from J; junction bases left unmatched: 5. CDR1 and CDR2 (germline): SEHNR, FQNEAQ (reference sequence). This CDR3 contains 14 residues. CDR3 sequence (DNA): TGTGCCAGCAGCTGGGACAGGGCGGCGTACGAGCAGTACTTC. It translates to CASSWDRAAYEQYF. Combining the CDR3 with reference TRBV7-9 and TRBJ2-7 gives the whole variable domain DTGVSQNPRHKITKRGQNVTFRCDPISEHNRLYWYRQTLGQGPEFLTYFQNEAQLEKSRLLSDRFSAERPKGSFSTLEIQRTEQGDSAMYLCASSWDRAAYEQYFGPGTRLTVT.

The chain recombines TRBV4-3 with TRBJ2-2; D ambiguous. Trimming shortened V by 5 bases and J by 5 bases, and 12 bases separated the two germline ends. The CDR3 has 14 amino acids. Germline V CDR1 and CDR2: LGHNA, YSLEER. CDR3 bases: TGCGCCAGCAGCGATGCTACTACAACCGGGGAGCTGTTTTTT. This translates into CASSDATTTGELFF.

The chain is built from TRBV20-1 and TRBJ2-1, with D tentatively TRBD2 (5 bases). V lost 8 bases to trimming and J lost 7 bases, with 9 bases between them. The CDR3 has 10 residues. Germline CDR1 DFQATT, CDR2 SNEGSKA (reference sequence). CDR3 nucleotides: TGCAGTACGGAGGTTAATGAGCAGTTCTTC. Its translation is CSTEVNEQFF.

The chain links TRBV3-1 to TRBJ2-2; possible D gene TRBD2, 5 bases. This CDR3 region has 15 residues. The V gene lost 2 bases and the J gene lost 8 bases, with 15 bases spanning the gap. The germline V gene encodes CDR1 LGHDT and CDR2 YNNKEL (reference sequence). The CDR3 region is CASSQLTAGEGELFF. The CDR3, as DNA: TGTGCCAGCAGCCAATTGACCGCCGGGGAGGGGGAGCTGTTTTTT.

The V and J genes are TRBV5-6 and TRBJ2-3; 11 bases agree with TRBD2. V lost 5 bases to trimming and J lost 5 bases; unmatched junction nucleotides: 4. This CDR3 has 14 amino acids. Germline V gene data show CDR1 as SGHDT and CDR2 as YYEEEE. The DNA of the CDR3 is TGTGCCAGCAGAGTAGCGGGAGGGGGAGATACGCAGTATTTT. Its protein is CASRVAGGGDTQYF. Together with reference TRBV5-6 and TRBJ2-3, the CDR3 gives the full variable domain: DAGVTQSPTHLIKTRGQQVTLRCSPKSGHDTVSWYQQALGQGPQFIFQYYEEEERQRGNFPDRFSGHQFPNYSSELNVNALLLGDSALYLCASRVAGGGDTQYFGPGTRLTVL.

This sequence joins TRBV28 and TRBJ1-5; 8 bases map to TRBD1. Germline CDR1 reads MDHEN; CDR2 reads SYDVKM. The CDR3 has 16 amino acids. V lost 5 bases, J lost 7 bases, and 13 bases stayed unmatched. The CDR3 here is CASSPPDRGWDQPQHF. The DNA of the CDR3 is TGTGCCAGCAGTCCCCCCGACAGGGGATGGGACCAGCCCCAGCATTTT.

This rearrangement joins TRBV7-9 to TRBJ2-5, with D possibly being TRBD1 or TRBD2 (5 bases each). The CDR3 consists of 17 residues. Germline V lookup: CDR1 SEHNR, CDR2 FQNEAQ (reference sequence). With 1 base removed from V and 2 bases from J, the gap between germline ends came to 17 bases. The CDR3 is CASSLEERGRLQETQYF. In DNA, the CDR3 is TGTGCCAGCAGCTTAGAAGAGAGGGGACGACTACAAGAGACCCAGTACTTC.

V gene TRBV3-1 combines with J gene TRBJ2-3; TRBD1 agrees at 7 bases. CDR3 length: 15 residues. J lost 2 bases, V lost 2 bases, and 4 bases had no gene match. Germline lookup yields CDR1 LGHDT and CDR2 YNNKEL (reference sequence). The CDR3 sequence is CASSQPGQSTDTQYF. CDR3 bases: TGTGCCAGCAGCCAACCGGGACAGTCCACAGATACGCAGTATTTT.